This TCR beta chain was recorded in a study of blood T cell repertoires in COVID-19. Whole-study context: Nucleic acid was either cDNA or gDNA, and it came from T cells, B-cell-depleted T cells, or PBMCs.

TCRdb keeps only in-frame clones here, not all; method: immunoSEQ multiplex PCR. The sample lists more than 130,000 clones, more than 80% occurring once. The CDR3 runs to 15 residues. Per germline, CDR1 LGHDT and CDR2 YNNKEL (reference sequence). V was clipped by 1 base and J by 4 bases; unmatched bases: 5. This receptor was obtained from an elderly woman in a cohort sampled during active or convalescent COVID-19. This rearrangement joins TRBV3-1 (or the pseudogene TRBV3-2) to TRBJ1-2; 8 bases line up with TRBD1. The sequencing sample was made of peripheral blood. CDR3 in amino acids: CASSQGGQGTYGYTF. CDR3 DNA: TGTGCCAGCAGCCAAGGAGGACAGGGAACCTATGGCTACACCTTC.